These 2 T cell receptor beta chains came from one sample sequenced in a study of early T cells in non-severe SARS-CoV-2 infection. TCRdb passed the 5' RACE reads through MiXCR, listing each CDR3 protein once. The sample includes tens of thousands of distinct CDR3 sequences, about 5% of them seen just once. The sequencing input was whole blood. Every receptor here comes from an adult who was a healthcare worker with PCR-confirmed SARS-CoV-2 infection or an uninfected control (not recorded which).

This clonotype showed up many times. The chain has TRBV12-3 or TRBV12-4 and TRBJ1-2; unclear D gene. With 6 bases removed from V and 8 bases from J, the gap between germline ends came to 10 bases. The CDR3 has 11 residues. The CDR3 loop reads CASRLGKGYTF. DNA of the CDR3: TGTGCCAGCAGGCTAGGGAAGGGCTACACCTTC.

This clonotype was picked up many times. The CDR3 DNA reads TGTGCCAGCAGCTTGGACAGGTTCACAGATACGCAGTATTTT. Amino acid sequence: CASSLDRFTDTQYF. The chain is built from TRBV5-4 and TRBJ2-3; tentatively, D is TRBD1 (5 bases). Germline V gives CDR1 SGHNT, CDR2 YYREEE (reference sequence). The CDR3 extends over 14 amino acids. V lost 0 bases, J lost 2 bases, and 7 bases lay in between.